One sample yielded the 31 T cell receptor beta chains listed below, sequenced in a study of graft-versus-host responses after intestinal transplantation. Measured with immunoSEQ multiplex PCR; TCRdb has only the in-frame clones, and not every one. The table shows some 100,000 clones, with just under 95% occurring only once. The antigens of these receptors remain unknown. The sample here was unstimulated CD8+ T cells sorted from spleen or lymph node cells, taken before transplant. Receptors originate from a human donor who was the organ donor for an intestinal transplant.

This chain connects TRBV4-2 to TRBJ2-5; 9 bases agree with TRBD2. Germline V CDR1 and CDR2: LGHNA, YNFKEQ. The junction had 15 bases not matched to a gene; V was cut back by 6 bases and J by 4 bases. The CDR3 is made up of 17 amino acids. The CDR3 region is CASSVSAGGLTPETQYF. For the CDR3, the DNA is TGTGCCAGCAGTGTCTCCGCGGGAGGGCTGACCCCAGAGACCCAGTACTTC.

V usage is TRBV6-5 and J usage is TRBJ1-4; D is unclear. CDR1 is MNHEY and CDR2 is SVGAGI in the germline V gene. Trimming pared 0 bases from V and 8 bases from J, leaving 16 bases between. This CDR3 is 16 amino acids long. The CDR3 reads CASSYSIAAASEKLFF. The CDR3 nucleotides are TGTGCCAGCAGTTACTCGATTGCGGCAGCCTCCGAAAAACTGTTTTTT.

This chain uses TRBV28 with TRBJ2-1, with TRBD2 identical over 10 bases. The CDR3 is made up of 15 amino acids. CDR1 MDHEN and CDR2 SYDVKM come from the germline V gene. Germline trimming cut 5 bases from V and 3 bases from J; bases unmatched to any gene: 4. The CDR3 region is CASSVAGGDYNEQFF. The CDR3 bases are TGTGCCAGCAGTGTAGCGGGAGGTGACTACAATGAGCAGTTCTTC.

This clone was found a few times. The chain carries TRBV5-6 and TRBJ2-7; 10 bases are a match to TRBD2. Germline assignment: CDR1 SGHDT and CDR2 YYEEEE. This CDR3 is 13 amino acids long. Unmatched junction bases numbered 4, after V lost 1 base and J lost 9 bases. CDR3 region: CASSLRLAGGQYF. CDR3 coding DNA: TGTGCCAGCAGCTTGCGACTAGCGGGTGGGCAGTACTTC.

The chain carries TRBV27 and TRBJ2-7, with D perhaps TRBD2 (6 bases). The germline V gene has CDR1 MNHEY and CDR2 SMNVEV (reference sequence). CDR3 size: 13 residues. Trimming took off 3 bases at V and 8 bases at J, with 14 bases between the two ends. This chain's CDR3 is CASSLGGLEQQYF. Written as DNA, the CDR3 is TGTGCCAGCAGTTTGGGGGGACTGGAGCAGCAGTACTTC.

The chain carries TRBV2 and TRBJ2-1; possible D gene TRBD1, 6 bases. The germline V gene encodes CDR1 SNHLY and CDR2 FYNNEI. The V and J ends lost 4 bases and 4 bases respectively, with 14 bases between them. The CDR3 runs to 15 residues. The CDR3 coding sequence is TGTGCCAGCAGTGGAAGACAGGCCCCATACAATGAGCAGTTCTTC. Amino acids: CASSGRQAPYNEQFF.

The J gene is TRBJ2-1, the V gene TRBV21-1; the D call in the table, TRBD2, was not verified against the DNA. TRBV21-1 is shown as a pseudogene. The CDR3 covers 18 residues. DNA for the CDR3: TGTGCCAGCAGCAAAGTGGGGCTAGCGGGCTCTATATTCAATGAGCAGTTCTTC. It is translated as CASSKVGLAGSIFNEQFF.

V and J are TRBV7-9 and TRBJ2-1; D not resolved. With 5 bases removed from V and 5 bases from J, the gap between germline ends came to 7 bases. CDR1 and CDR2 from the germline V gene are SEHNR and FQNEAQ (reference sequence). The CDR3 has 12 residues. The CDR3 spells CASSLQNNEQFF. CDR3 coding DNA: TGTGCCAGCAGCCTCCAGAACAATGAGCAGTTCTTC. Full variable domain (outside the CDR3, taken from reference TRBV7-9 and TRBJ2-1): DTGVSQNPRHKITKRGQNVTFRCDPISEHNRLYWYRQTLGQGPEFLTYFQNEAQLEKSRLLSDRFSAERPKGSFSTLEIQRTEQGDSAMYLCASSLQNNEQFFGPGTRLTVL.

V usage is TRBV29-1 and J usage is TRBJ1-2; TRBD1 might be the D (6 bases). Germline lookup yields CDR1 SQVTM and CDR2 ANQGSEA. This CDR3 region has 18 residues. The ends were cut back, 6 bases at V and 4 bases at J, with 30 bases in the middle. This CDR3 is CSVPLPSFPFTGIYGYTF. CDR3 nucleotide sequence: TGCAGCGTGCCCCTCCCCTCGTTCCCTTTCACAGGGATCTATGGCTACACCTTC.

CDR3 loop: CASSYGDRSYEQYF. The CDR3 DNA reads as TGTGCCAGCAGTTACGGCGACAGATCCTACGAGCAGTACTTC. The chain is built from TRBV6-5 and TRBJ2-7; D might be TRBD1 (5 bases). V was pared by 2 bases and J by 1 base, with 9 bases between. Germline-derived CDR1 and CDR2 are MNHEY and SVGAGI. The CDR3 length is 14 residues.

CDR3 nucleotides: TGCAGCGTTGCACCGAGCGGGGGCCAAGATACGCAGTATTTT. This encodes CSVAPSGGQDTQYF. The rearrangement uses TRBV29-1 and TRBJ2-3; 8 bases are shared with TRBD2. Per the germline V gene, CDR1 is SQVTM and CDR2 is ANQGSEA. V was clipped by 4 bases and J by 5 bases; unmatched bases: 8. The CDR3 extends over 14 amino acids.

The V and J genes are TRBV4-1 and TRBJ2-2, with TRBD2 matching over 14 bases. The CDR3 sequence is 19 residues long. V shed 0 bases, J shed 7 bases, and the junction held 10 bases outside the gene matches. Germline assignment: CDR1 MGHRA and CDR2 YSYEKL. The CDR3 sequence is CASSQDSRTSGRKVGELFF. In DNA form, the CDR3 reads TGCGCCAGCAGCCAAGATTCTCGGACTAGCGGGAGGAAGGTCGGGGAGCTGTTTTTT.

This clone was found once. The rearrangement links TRBV4-1 to TRBJ2-3; TRBD1 agrees at 9 bases. V lost 0 bases, J lost 2 bases, and 6 bases stayed unmatched. CDR1 is MGHRA and CDR2 is YSYEKL in the germline V gene. CDR3 size: 17 residues. The CDR3 DNA reads TGCGCCAGCAGCCAAGATTTCGGGACAGGGTACACAGATACGCAGTATTTT. Protein product: CASSQDFGTGYTDTQYF.

The chain has TRBV13 and TRBJ2-5; 7 nucleotides align to TRBD1. The CDR3 covers 15 residues. Per germline, CDR1 PRHDT and CDR2 FYEKMQ (reference sequence). J was trimmed by 11 bases and V by 4 bases; bases with no gene match: 16. CDR3 nucleotide sequence: TGTGCCAGCAGCTCGATGGGACAGTGGGGTTTGGAGCAGTACTTC. This sequence encodes CASSSMGQWGLEQYF.

The V and J genes are TRBV27 and TRBJ2-7; possibly TRBD2 for D (7 bases). The V end lost 3 bases, the J end lost 2 bases, and 11 bases lay between the germline ends. The CDR3 length is 14 residues. Germline lookup yields CDR1 MNHEY and CDR2 SMNVEV (reference sequence). The CDR3 protein is CASSFGGLAYEQYF. DNA of the CDR3: TGTGCCAGCAGTTTCGGGGGGCTCGCCTACGAGCAGTACTTC.

The J gene is TRBJ1-6, the V gene TRBV5-4; 9 nucleotides agree with TRBD1. J was trimmed by 8 bases and V by 0 bases; bases with no gene match: 3. Germline V gene data show CDR1 as SGHNT and CDR2 as YYREEE (reference sequence). The CDR3 loop spans 15 amino acids. The CDR3 is CASSLVGTGHSPLHF. The CDR3 coding sequence is TGTGCCAGCAGCTTGGTGGGGACAGGGCATTCACCCCTCCACTTT.

The chain joins TRBV9 to TRBJ2-5; D is possibly TRBD2 (6 bases). CDR3 length: 14 residues. The V end was cut by 3 bases, the J end by 2 bases, with 11 bases between. CDR1 and CDR2 (germline): SGDLS, YYNGEE. The chain's CDR3 is CASSDRDSQETQYF. The DNA of the CDR3 is TGTGCCAGCAGCGACCGGGACTCGCAAGAGACCCAGTACTTC.

This chain joins TRBV13 and TRBJ2-5; D ambiguous. The CDR3 runs to 13 residues. Germline assignment: CDR1 PRHDT and CDR2 FYEKMQ (reference sequence). The V end lost 3 bases, the J end lost 1 base, and 6 bases lay between the germline ends. CDR3 residues: CASSLGSQETQYF. In DNA, the CDR3 is TGTGCCAGCAGCTTGGGCAGCCAAGAGACCCAGTACTTC. The entire variable domain, with the rest obtained from reference TRBV13 and TRBJ2-5, is as follows: AAGVIQSPRHLIKEKRETATLKCYPIPRHDTVYWYQQGPGQDPQFLISFYEKMQSDKGSIPDRFSAQQFSDYHSELNMSSLELGDSALYFCASSLGSQETQYFGPGTRLLVL.

J is TRBJ2-5 and V is TRBV4-1; D not certain. The last part of the DNA fits TRBJ2-7 better; the J call may be wrong. The CDR3 is 15 residues long. The germline V gene has CDR1 MGHRA and CDR2 YSYEKL. CDR3 amino acids: CASHAPKGDLYEQYF. CDR3 in DNA: TGCGCCAGCCACGCGCCTAAAGGAGACCTTTACGAGCAGTACTTC.

This chain joins TRBV5-1 and TRBJ1-1, with D possibly TRBD1 on 5 matching bases. CDR3 size: 11 residues. V was shortened by 4 bases and J by 9 bases, with 10 bases between the two germline ends. CDR1 SGHRS and CDR2 YFSETQ come from the germline V gene. The CDR3: CASSVGTQAFF. CDR3 DNA sequence: TGCGCCAGCAGCGTAGGGACTCAAGCTTTCTTT.

This chain joins TRBV28 and TRBJ2-1; 10 bases match TRBD2. There are 14 residues in the CDR3. V shed 7 bases and J 8 bases; nucleotides not matched to a gene: 8. Per the germline V gene, CDR1 is MDHEN and CDR2 is SYDVKM. The DNA for the CDR3 is TGTGCCAGCACAGGGCTAGCGGGAGTTCATGAGCAGTTCTTC. Residues: CASTGLAGVHEQFF.

J is TRBJ2-1 and V is TRBV7-3; maybe TRBD1 (6 bases). Germline V lookup: CDR1 SGHTA, CDR2 FQGTGA. V lost 1 base to trimming and J lost 0 bases, with 10 bases between them. The CDR3 extends over 16 amino acids. The CDR3 bases are TGTGCCAGCAGCTTAAGCGTCAGGGGCTCCTACAATGAGCAGTTCTTC. Residues: CASSLSVRGSYNEQFF.

The chain carries TRBV7-9 and TRBJ2-7; 10 positions agree with TRBD2. V lost 5 bases and J lost 2; bases outside the gene matches: 6. Germline V gene lookup returns CDR1 SEHNR and CDR2 FQNEAQ (reference sequence). This CDR3 is 15 amino acids long. CDR3 DNA: TGTGCCAGCAGCCCCACGGGACTAGCGACCTACGAGCAGTACTTC. The encoded protein is CASSPTGLATYEQYF.

The rearrangement uses TRBV4-2 and TRBJ2-7, with 10 bases fitting TRBD2. The V gene end was trimmed by 3 bases and the J gene end by 0 bases; junction bases not matched to a gene: 8. From germline, CDR1 is LGHNA and CDR2 YNFKEQ. The CDR3 is 17 amino acids. The CDR3 sequence: CASSQFLAGALSYEQYF. For the CDR3, the DNA is TGTGCCAGCAGCCAGTTTCTAGCGGGAGCCCTCTCCTACGAGCAGTACTTC.

V is TRBV13 and J is TRBJ2-7, with 13 bases aligning to TRBD2. This CDR3 has 15 residues. CDR1 and CDR2 from the germline V gene are PRHDT and FYEKMQ (reference sequence). V shed 5 bases and J 5 bases; nucleotides not matched to a gene: 6. In DNA, the CDR3 is TGTGCCAGCAGCCGAACTAGCGGGGGGGTCCACGAGCAGTACTTC. Residues: CASSRTSGGVHEQYF.

This chain uses TRBV11-3 with TRBJ2-1, with D possibly being TRBD2 (6 bases). Germline V gives CDR1 SGHNT, CDR2 YENEEA. Trimming removed 5 bases at V and 5 bases at J, with 13 bases between. The CDR3 loop spans 14 amino acids. CDR3 nucleotides: TGTGCCAGCAGCCCCGGGACTCCCGACAATGAGCAGTTCTTC. Its translation is CASSPGTPDNEQFF. Full variable domain (rest looked up from reference TRBV11-3 and TRBJ2-1): EAGVVQSPRYKIIEKKQPVAFWCNPISGHNTLYWYLQNLGQGPELLIRYENEEAVDDSQLPKDRFSAERLKGVDSTLKIQPAELGDSAVYLCASSPGTPDNEQFFGPGTRLTVL.

The CDR3 coding sequence is TGTGCCAGCAGTGAGGTAGCGGGAGGGGTAGAGACCCAGTACTTC. Its protein product is CASSEVAGGVETQYF. This chain connects TRBV6-1 to TRBJ2-5, with 11 bases that match TRBD2. Per the germline V gene, CDR1 is MNHNS and CDR2 is SASEGT. This CDR3 has 15 residues. The junction had 4 bases not matched to a gene; V was cut back by 3 bases and J by 4 bases.

The J gene is TRBJ2-7, the V gene TRBV19, with D perhaps TRBD2 (6 bases). V was shortened by 1 base and J by 0 bases, with 10 bases between the two germline ends. CDR3 length: 15 amino acids. Germline V gives CDR1 LNHDA, CDR2 SQIVND (reference sequence). For the CDR3, the DNA is TGTGCCAGTAGTATAGGTAGCGGACACTCCTACGAGCAGTACTTC. It codes for CASSIGSGHSYEQYF.

For the CDR3, the DNA is TGTGCCAGCTCACCTACAGGGGCTAATGAAAAACTGTTTTTT. Its protein is CASSPTGANEKLFF. The chain couples TRBV18 to TRBJ1-4; TRBD1 matches at 7 bases. The CDR3 extends over 14 amino acids. The germline V gene encodes CDR1 KGHSH and CDR2 LQKENI. V dropped 3 bases and J dropped 3; count of bases not matched to a gene: 1.

The J gene is TRBJ2-3, the V gene TRBV11-2; tentative D call: TRBD2 (5 bases). The CDR3 covers 14 residues. V was cut by 7 bases and J by 2 bases, with 13 bases left in between. The germline gives CDR1 SGHAT, CDR2 FQNNGV. The DNA of the CDR3 is TGTGCCAGCAAACCGAAGGGAGTCACAGATACGCAGTATTTT. Its protein product is CASKPKGVTDTQYF.

The chain has TRBV2 and TRBJ1-1; 7 bases match TRBD1. Germline trimming cut 8 bases from V and 2 bases from J; bases unmatched to any gene: 5. This CDR3 has 13 amino acids. CDR1 SNHLY and CDR2 FYNNEI come from the germline V gene. The CDR3 coding sequence is TGTGCCAGCGGCCCAGGGGGAAACACTGAAGCTTTCTTT. Protein product: CASGPGGNTEAFF.